This TCR beta chain originates from a study of identical twins. TCRdb passed the 5' RACE reads through MiXCR, listing each CDR3 protein once. Of about 660,000 distinct CDR3 sequences listed, over 8.5% are singletons. About this clonotype itself: Its antigen is not known.

Study outcomes and limitations: The study found excess low generation probability among twin-shared out-of-frame alpha sequences.

CDR3 size: 14 residues. CDR1 MNHEY and CDR2 SMNVEV come from the germline V gene (reference sequence). The V gene end was trimmed by 4 bases and the J gene end by 1 base; junction bases not matched to a gene: 0. This same sample was also taken into another study, of yellow fever vaccine responses in identical twins.

Sequencing input: PBMCs. The chain is built from TRBV27 and TRBJ1-5; 8 nucleotides line up with TRBD1. The TCR was taken from a woman aged 18-29 years in good health. CDR3 in DNA: TGTGCCAGCAGTTGGACAGGGAGCAATCAGCCCCAGCATTTT. Its translation: CASSWTGSNQPQHF.